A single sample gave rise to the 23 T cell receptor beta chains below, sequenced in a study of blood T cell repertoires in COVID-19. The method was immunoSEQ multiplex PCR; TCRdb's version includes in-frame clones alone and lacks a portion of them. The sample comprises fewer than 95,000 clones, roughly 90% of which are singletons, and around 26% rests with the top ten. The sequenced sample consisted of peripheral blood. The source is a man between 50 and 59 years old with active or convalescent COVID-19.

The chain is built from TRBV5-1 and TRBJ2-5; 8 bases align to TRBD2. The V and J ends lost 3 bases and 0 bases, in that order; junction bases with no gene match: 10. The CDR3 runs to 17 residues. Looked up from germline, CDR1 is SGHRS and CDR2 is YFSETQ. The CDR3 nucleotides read TGCGCCAGCAGCTCCGGACTAGCTGTAGCCAACCAAGAGACCCAGTACTTC. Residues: CASSSGLAVANQETQYF. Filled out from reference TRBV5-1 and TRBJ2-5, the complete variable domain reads KAGVTQTPRYLIKTRGQQVTLSCSPISGHRSVSWYQQTPGQGLQFLFEYFSETQRNKGNFPGRFSGRQFSNSRSEMNVSTLELGDSALYLCASSSGLAVANQETQYFGPGTRLLVL.

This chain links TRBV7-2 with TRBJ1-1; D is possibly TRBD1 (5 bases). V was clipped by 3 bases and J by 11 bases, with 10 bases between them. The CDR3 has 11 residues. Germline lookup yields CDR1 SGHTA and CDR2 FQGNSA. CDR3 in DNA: TGTGCCAGCAGCTTGGGGCCAAGGGCTTTCTTT. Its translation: CASSLGPRAFF.

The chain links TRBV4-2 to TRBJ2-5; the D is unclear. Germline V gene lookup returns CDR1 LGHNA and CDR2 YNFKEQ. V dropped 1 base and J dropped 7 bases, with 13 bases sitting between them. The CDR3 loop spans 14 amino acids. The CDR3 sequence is CASSQGRGPGTQYF. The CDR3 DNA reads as TGTGCCAGCAGCCAAGGCCGAGGCCCGGGGACCCAGTACTTC.

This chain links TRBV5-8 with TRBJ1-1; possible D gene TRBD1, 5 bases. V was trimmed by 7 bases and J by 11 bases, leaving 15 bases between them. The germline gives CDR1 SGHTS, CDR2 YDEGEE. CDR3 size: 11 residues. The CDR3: CASGWGERAFF. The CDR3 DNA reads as TGTGCCAGCGGCTGGGGGGAACGCGCTTTCTTT.

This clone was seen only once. CDR3 region: CASSQGTGPYEQYF. As DNA, the CDR3 is TGTGCCAGCTCACAAGGGACAGGGCCCTACGAGCAGTACTTC. This chain uses TRBV18 with TRBJ2-7; 9 nucleotides agree with TRBD1. In germline, CDR1 is KGHSH, CDR2 LQKENI. The V segment lost 4 bases and the J segment 2 bases; nucleotides outside the gene matches: 3. CDR3 size: 14 residues.

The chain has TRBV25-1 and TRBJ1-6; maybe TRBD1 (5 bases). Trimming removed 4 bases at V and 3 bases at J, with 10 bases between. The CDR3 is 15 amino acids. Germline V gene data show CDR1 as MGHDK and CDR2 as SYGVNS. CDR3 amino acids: CASSGGEFYNSPLHF. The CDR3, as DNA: TGTGCCAGCAGTGGGGGCGAGTTCTATAATTCACCCCTCCACTTT.

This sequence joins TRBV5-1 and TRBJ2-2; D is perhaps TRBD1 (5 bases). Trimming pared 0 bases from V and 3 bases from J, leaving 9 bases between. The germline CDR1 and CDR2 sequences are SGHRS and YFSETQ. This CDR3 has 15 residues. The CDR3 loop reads CASSLVLGHTGELFF. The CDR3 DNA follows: TGCGCCAGCAGCTTGGTACTGGGGCACACCGGGGAGCTGTTTTTT.

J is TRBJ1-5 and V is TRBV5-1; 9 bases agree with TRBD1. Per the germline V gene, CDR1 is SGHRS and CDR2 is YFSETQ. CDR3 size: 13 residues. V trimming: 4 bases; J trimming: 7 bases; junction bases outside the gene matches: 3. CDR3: CASSATGGQPQHF. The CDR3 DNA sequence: TGCGCCAGCAGCGCGACAGGGGGACAGCCCCAGCATTTT.

The CDR3 is CASSYGREAFF. Written as DNA, the CDR3 is TGTGCCAGCAGTTACGGGAGGGAAGCTTTCTTT. The chain combines TRBV6-5 with TRBJ1-1; no definite D call. The CDR3 runs to 11 residues. Germline V gives CDR1 MNHEY, CDR2 SVGAGI. V was cut by 2 bases and J by 8 bases, with 6 bases left in between.

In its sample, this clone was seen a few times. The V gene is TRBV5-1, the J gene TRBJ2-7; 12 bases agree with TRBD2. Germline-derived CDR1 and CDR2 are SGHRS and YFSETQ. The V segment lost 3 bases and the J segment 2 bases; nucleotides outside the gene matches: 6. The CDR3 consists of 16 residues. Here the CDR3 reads CASSYRTSGITYEQYF. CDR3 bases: TGCGCCAGCAGCTACCGGACTAGCGGGATAACCTACGAGCAGTACTTC. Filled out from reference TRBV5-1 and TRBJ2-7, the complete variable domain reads KAGVTQTPRYLIKTRGQQVTLSCSPISGHRSVSWYQQTPGQGLQFLFEYFSETQRNKGNFPGRFSGRQFSNSRSEMNVSTLELGDSALYLCASSYRTSGITYEQYFGPGTRLTVT.

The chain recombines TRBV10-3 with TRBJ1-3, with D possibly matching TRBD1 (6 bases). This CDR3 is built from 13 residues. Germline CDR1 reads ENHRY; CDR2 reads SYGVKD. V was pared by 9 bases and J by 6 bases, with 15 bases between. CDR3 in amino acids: CAITRGSENTIYF. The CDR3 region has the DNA TGTGCCATTACCAGGGGAAGTGAAAACACCATATATTTT.

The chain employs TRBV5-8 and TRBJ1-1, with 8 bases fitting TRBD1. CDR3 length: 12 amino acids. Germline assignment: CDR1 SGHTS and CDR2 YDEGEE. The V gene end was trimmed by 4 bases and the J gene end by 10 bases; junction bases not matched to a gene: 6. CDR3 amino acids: CASSQGQARAFF. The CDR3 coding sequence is TGTGCCAGCAGCCAGGGACAGGCTAGAGCTTTCTTT.

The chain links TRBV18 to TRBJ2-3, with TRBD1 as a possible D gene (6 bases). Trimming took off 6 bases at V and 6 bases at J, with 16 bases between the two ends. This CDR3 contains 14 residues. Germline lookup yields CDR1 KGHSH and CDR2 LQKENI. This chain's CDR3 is CASSAGTFPDTQYF. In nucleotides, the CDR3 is TGTGCCAGCTCTGCCGGGACATTTCCCGATACGCAGTATTTT.

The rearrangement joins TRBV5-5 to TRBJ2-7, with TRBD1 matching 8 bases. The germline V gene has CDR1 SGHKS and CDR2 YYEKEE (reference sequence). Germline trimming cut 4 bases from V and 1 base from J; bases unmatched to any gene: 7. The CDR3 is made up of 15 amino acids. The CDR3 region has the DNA TGTGCCAGCAGCCGATCTTGGGACAGGTCCTACGAGCAGTACTTC. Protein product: CASSRSWDRSYEQYF.

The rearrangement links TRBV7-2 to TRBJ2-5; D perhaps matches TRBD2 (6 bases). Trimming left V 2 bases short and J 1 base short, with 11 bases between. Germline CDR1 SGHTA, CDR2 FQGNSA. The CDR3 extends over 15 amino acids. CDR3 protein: CASSLRAGRQETQYF. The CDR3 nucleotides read TGTGCCAGCAGCTTACGAGCGGGCCGCCAAGAGACCCAGTACTTC.

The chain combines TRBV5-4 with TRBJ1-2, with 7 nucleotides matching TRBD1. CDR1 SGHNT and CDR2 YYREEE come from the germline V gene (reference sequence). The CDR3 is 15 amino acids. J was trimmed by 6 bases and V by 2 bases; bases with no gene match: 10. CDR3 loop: CASSFPGRGSDGYTF. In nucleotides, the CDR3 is TGTGCCAGCAGCTTCCCGGGCAGGGGGTCCGATGGCTACACCTTC.

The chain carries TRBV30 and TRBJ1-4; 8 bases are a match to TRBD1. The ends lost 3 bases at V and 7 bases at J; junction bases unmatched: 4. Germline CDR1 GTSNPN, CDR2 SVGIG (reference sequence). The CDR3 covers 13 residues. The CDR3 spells CAWRDRGIEKLFF. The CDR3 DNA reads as TGTGCCTGGAGAGACAGGGGTATTGAAAAACTGTTTTTT.

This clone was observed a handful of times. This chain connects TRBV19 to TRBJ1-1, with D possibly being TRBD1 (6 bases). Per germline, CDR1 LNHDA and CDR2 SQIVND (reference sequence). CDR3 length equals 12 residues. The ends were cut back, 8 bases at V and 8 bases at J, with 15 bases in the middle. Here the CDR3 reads CASDSGGREAFF. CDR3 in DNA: TGTGCCAGTGATTCGGGGGGCCGAGAAGCTTTCTTT.

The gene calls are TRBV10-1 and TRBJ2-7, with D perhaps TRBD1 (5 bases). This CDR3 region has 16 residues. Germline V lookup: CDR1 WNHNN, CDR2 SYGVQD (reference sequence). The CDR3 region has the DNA TGCGTCAGTTTGCCCCCCATGACAGATGACTCCTACGAGCAGTACTTC. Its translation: CVSLPPMTDDSYEQYF.

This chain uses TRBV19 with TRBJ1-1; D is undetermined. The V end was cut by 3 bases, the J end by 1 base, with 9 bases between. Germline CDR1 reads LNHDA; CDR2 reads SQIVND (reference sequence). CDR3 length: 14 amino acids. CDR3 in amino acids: CASSMWAWNTEAFF. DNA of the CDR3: TGTGCCAGTAGTATGTGGGCCTGGAACACTGAAGCTTTCTTT.

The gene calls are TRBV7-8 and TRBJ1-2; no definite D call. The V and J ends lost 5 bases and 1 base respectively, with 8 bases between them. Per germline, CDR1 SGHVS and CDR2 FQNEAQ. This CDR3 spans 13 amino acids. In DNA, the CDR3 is TGTGCCAGCAGCGTACAGATTAACTATGGCTACACCTTC. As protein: CASSVQINYGYTF.

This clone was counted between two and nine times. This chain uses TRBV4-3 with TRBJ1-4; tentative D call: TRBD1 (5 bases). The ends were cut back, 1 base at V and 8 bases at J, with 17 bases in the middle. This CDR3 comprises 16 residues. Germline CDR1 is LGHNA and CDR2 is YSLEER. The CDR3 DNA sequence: TGCGCCAGCAGCCAAGGAGGCAGGGATCGGCTCGAAAAACTGTTTTTT. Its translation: CASSQGGRDRLEKLFF.

The CDR3 region is CASRTTGALYEQYF. CDR3 nucleotides: TGTGCCAGCAGAACGACAGGGGCCCTTTACGAGCAGTACTTC. The chain combines TRBV11-2 with TRBJ2-7; 8 bases match TRBD1. CDR3 length equals 14 residues. CDR1 and CDR2 (germline): SGHAT, FQNNGV. V shed 6 bases and J 4 bases; nucleotides not matched to a gene: 8.